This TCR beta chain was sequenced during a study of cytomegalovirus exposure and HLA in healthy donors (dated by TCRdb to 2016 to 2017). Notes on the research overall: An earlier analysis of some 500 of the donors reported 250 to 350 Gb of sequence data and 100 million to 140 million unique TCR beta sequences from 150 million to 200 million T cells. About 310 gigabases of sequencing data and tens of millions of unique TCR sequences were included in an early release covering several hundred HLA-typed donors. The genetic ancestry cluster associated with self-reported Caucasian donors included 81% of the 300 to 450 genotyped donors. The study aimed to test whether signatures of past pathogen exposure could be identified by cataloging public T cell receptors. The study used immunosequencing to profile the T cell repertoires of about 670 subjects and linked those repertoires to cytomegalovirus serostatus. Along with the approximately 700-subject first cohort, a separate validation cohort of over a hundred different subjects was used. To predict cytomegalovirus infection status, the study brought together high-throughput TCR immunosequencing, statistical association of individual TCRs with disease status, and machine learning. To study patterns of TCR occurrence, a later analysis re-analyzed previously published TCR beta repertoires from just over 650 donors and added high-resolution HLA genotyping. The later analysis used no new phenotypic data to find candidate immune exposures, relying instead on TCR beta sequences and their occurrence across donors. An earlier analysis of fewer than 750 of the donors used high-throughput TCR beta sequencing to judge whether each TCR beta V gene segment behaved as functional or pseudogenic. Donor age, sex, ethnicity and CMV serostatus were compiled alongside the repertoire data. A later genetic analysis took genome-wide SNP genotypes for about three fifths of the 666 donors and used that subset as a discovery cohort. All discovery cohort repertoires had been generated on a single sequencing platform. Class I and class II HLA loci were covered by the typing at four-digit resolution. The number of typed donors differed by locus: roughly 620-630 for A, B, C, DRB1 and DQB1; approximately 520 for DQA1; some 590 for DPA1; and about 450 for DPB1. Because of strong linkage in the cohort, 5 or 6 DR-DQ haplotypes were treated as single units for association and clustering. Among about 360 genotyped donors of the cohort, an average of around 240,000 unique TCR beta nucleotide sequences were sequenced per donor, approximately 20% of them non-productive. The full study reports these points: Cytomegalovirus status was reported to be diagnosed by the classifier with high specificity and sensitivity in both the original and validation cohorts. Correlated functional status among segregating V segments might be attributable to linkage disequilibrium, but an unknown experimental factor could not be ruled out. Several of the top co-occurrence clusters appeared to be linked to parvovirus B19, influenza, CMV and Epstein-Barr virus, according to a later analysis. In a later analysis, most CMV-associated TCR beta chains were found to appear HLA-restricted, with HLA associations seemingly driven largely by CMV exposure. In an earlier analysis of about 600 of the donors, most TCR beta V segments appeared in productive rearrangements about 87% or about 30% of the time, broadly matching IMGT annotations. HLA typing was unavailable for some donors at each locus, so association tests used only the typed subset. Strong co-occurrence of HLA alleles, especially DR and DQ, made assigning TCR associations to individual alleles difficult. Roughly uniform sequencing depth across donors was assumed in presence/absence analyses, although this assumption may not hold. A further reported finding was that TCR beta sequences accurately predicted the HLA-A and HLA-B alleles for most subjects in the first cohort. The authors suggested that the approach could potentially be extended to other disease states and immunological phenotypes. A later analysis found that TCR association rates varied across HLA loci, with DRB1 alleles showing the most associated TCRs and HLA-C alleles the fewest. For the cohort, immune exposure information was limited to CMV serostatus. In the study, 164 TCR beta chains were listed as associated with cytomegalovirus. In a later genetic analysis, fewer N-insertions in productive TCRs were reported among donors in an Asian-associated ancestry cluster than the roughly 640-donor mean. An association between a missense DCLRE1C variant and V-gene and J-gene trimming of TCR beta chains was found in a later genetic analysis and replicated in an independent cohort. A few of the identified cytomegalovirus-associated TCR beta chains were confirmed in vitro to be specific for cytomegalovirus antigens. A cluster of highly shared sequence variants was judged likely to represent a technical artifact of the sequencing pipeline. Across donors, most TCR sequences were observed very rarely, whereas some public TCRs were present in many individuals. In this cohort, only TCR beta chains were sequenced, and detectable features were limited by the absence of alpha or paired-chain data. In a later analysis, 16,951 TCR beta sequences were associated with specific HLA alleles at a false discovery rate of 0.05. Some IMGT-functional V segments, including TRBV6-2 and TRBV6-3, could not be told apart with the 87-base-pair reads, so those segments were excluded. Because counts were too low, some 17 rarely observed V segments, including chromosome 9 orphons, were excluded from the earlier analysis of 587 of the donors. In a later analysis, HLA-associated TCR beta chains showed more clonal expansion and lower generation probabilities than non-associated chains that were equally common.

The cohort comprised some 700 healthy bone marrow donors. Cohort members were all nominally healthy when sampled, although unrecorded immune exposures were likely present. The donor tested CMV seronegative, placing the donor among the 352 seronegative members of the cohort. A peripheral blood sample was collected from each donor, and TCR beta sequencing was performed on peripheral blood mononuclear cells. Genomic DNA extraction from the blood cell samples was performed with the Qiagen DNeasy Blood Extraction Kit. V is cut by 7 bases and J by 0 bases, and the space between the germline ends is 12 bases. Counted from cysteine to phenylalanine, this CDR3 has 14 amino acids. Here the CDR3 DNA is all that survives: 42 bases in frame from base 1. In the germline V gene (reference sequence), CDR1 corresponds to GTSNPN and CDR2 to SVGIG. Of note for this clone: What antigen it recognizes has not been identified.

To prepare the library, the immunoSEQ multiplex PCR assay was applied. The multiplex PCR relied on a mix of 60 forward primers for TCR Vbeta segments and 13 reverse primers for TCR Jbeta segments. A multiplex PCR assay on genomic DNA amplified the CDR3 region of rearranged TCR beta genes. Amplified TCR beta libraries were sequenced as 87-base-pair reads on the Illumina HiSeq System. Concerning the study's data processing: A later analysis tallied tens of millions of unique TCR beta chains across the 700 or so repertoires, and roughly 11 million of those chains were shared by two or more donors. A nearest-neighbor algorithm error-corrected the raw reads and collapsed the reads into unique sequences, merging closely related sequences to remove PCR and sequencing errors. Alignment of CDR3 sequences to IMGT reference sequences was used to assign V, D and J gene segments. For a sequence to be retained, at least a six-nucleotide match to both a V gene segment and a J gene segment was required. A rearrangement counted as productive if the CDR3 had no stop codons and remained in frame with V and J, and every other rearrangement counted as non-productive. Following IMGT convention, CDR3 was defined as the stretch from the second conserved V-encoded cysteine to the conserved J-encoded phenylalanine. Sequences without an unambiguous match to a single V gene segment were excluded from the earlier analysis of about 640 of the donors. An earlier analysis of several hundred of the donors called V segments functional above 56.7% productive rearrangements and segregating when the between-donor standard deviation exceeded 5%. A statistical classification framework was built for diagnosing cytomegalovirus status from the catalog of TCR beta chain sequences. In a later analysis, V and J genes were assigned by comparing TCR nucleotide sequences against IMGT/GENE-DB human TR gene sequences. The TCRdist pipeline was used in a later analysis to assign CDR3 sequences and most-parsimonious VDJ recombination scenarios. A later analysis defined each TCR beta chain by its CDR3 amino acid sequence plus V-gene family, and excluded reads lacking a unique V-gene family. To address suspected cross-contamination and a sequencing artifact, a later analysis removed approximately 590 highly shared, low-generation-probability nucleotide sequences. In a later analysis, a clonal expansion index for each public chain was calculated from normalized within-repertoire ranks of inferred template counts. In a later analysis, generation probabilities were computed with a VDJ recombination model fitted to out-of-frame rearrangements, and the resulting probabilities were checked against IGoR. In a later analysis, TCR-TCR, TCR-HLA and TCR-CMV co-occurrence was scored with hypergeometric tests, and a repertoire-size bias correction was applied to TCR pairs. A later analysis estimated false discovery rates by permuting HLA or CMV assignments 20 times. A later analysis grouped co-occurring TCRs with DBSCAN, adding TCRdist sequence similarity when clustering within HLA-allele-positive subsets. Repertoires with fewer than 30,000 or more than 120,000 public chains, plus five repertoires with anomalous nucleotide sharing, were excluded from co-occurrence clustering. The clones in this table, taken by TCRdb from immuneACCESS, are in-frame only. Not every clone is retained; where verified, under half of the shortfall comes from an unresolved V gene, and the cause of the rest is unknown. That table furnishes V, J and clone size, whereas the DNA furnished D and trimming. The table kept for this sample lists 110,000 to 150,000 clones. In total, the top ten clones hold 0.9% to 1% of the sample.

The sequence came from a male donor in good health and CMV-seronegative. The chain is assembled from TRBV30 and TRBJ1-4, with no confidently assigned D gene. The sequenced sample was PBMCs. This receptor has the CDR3 CASPGFTTNEKLFF. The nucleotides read TGTGCCTCGCCCGGGTTCACAACTAATGAAAAACTGTTTTTT.